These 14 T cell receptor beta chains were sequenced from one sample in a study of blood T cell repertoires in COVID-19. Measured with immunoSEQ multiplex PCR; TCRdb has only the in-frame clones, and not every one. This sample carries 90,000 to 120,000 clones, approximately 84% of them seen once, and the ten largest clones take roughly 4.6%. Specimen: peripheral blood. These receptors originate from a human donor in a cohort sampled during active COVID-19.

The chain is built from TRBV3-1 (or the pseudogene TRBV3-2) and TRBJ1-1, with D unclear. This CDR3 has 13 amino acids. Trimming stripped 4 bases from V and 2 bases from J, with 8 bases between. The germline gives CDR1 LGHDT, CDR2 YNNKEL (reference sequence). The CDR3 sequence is CASSRTDNTEAFF. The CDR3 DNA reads TGTGCCAGCAGCCGTACAGATAACACTGAAGCTTTCTTT.

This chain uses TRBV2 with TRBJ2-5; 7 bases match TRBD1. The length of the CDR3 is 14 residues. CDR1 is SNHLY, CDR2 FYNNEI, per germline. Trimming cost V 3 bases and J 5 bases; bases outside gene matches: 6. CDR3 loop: CASSEGQPAETQYF. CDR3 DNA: TGTGCCAGCAGTGAGGGACAGCCAGCGGAGACCCAGTACTTC.

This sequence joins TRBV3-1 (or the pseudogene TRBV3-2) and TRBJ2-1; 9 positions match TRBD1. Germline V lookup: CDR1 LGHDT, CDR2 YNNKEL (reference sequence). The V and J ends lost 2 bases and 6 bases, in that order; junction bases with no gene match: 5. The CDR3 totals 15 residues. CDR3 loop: CASSQRTTGGNEQFF. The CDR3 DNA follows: TGTGCCAGCAGCCAACGGACGACAGGGGGCAATGAGCAGTTCTTC.

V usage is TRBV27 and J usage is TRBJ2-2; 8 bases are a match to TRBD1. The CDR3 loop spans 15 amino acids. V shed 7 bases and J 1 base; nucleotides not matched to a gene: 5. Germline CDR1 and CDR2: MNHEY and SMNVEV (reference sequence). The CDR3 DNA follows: TGTGCCAGCAAGGCGGGACAGGAGAACACCGGGGAGCTGTTTTTT. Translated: CASKAGQENTGELFF.

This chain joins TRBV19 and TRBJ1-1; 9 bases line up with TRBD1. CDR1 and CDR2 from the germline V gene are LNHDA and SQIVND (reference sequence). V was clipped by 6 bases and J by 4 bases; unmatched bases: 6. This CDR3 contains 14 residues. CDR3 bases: TGTGCCAGTAGATCGGAGACAGGGGGCACTGAAGCTTTCTTT. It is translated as CASRSETGGTEAFF.

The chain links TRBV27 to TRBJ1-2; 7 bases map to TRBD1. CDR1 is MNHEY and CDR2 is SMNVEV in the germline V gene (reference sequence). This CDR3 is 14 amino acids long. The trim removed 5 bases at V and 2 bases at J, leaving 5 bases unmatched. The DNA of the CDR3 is TGTGCCAGCAGTCAGGGGGGTCCGAACTATGGCTACACCTTC. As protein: CASSQGGPNYGYTF.

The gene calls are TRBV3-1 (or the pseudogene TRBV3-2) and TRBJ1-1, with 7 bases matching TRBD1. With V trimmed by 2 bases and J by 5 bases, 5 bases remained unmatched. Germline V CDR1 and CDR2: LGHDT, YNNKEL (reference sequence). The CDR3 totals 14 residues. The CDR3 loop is CASSQPGGNTEAFF. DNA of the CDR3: TGTGCCAGCAGCCAACCAGGGGGAAATACTGAAGCTTTCTTT.

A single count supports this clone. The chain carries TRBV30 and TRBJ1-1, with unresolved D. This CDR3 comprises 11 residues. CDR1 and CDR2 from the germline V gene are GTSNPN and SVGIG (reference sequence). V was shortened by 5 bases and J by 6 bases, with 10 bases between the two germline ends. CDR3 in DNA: TGTGCCTGGGCCCCGCGGGCTGAAGCTTTCTTT. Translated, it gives CAWAPRAEAFF.

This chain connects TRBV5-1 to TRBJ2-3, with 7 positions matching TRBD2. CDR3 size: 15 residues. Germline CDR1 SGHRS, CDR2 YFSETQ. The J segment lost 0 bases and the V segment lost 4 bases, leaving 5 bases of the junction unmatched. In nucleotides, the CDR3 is TGCGCCAGCAGCGAAAGCGGGACTAGCACAGATACGCAGTATTTT. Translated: CASSESGTSTDTQYF. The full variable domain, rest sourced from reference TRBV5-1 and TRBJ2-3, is KAGVTQTPRYLIKTRGQQVTLSCSPISGHRSVSWYQQTPGQGLQFLFEYFSETQRNKGNFPGRFSGRQFSNSRSEMNVSTLELGDSALYLCASSESGTSTDTQYFGPGTRLTVL.

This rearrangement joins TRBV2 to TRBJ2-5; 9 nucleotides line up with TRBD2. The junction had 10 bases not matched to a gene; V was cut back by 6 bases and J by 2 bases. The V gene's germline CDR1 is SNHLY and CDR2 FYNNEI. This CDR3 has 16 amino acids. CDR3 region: CASSASLAGTQETQYF. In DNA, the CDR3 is TGTGCCAGCAGCGCTTCACTAGCGGGTACACAAGAGACCCAGTACTTC.

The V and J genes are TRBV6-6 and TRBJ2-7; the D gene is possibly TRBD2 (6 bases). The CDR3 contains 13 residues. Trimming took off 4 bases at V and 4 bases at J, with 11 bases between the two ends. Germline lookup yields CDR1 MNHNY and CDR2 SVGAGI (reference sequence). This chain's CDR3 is CASSFGGGYEQYF. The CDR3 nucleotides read TGTGCCAGCAGTTTCGGGGGTGGATACGAGCAGTACTTC.

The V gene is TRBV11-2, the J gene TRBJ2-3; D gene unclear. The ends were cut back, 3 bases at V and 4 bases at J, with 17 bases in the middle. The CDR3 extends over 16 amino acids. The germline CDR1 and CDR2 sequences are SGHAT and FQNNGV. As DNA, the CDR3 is TGTGCCAGCAGCTTGCTGCGTCTAGTTGGATCAGATACGCAGTATTTT. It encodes CASSLLRLVGSDTQYF.

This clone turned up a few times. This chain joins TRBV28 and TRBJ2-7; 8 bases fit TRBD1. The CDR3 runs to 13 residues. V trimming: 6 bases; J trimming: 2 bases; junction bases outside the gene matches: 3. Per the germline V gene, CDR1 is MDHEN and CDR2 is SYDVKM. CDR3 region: CASRPTGAYEQYF. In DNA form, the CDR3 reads TGTGCCAGCAGACCGACAGGGGCCTACGAGCAGTACTTC.

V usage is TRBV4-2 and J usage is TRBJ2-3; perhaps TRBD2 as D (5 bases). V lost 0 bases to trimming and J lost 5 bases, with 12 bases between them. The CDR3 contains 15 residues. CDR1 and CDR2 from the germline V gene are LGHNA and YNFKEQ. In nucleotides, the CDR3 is TGTGCCAGCAGCCAAGATGGGCGGAGGATAGATACGCAGTATTTT. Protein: CASSQDGRRIDTQYF.